Shown below are 20 T cell receptor beta chains from a single sample sequenced in a study of blood T cell repertoires in COVID-19. Clones were sequenced by immunoSEQ multiplex PCR, and TCRdb holds only the in-frame ones, with some missing. The sample contains more than 100,000 clones, around 89% of which appear only once. Sequencing input: peripheral blood. The source of these receptors is a woman aged 55 to 70 with acute or convalescent COVID-19.

This chain connects TRBV28 to TRBJ1-3; TRBD1 agrees at 9 bases. Germline values: CDR1 MDHEN, CDR2 SYDVKM. With V trimmed by 6 bases and J by 3 bases, 6 bases remained unmatched. The CDR3 is 15 residues long. The CDR3 reads CASRFGTGIGNTIYF. CDR3 sequence (DNA): TGTGCCAGCAGATTTGGGACAGGGATTGGAAACACCATATATTTT. The full variable domain, completed using reference TRBV28 and TRBJ1-3, is DVKVTQSSRYLVKRTGEKVFLECVQDMDHENMFWYRQDPGLGLRLIYFSYDVKMKEKGDIPEGYSVSREKKERFSLILESASTNQTSMYLCASRFGTGIGNTIYFGEGSWLTVV.

The rearrangement joins TRBV7-8 to TRBJ2-7; 7 bases agree with TRBD1. V lost 4 bases, J lost 0 bases, and 6 bases stayed unmatched. This CDR3 comprises 15 residues. Per germline, CDR1 SGHVS and CDR2 FQNEAQ. CDR3 nucleotides: TGTGCCAGCAGCTACCGGACAGGCCGCTCCTACGAGCAGTACTTC. Its protein product is CASSYRTGRSYEQYF.

V and J are TRBV27 and TRBJ2-5, with D possibly matching TRBD1 (6 bases). CDR1 is MNHEY and CDR2 is SMNVEV in the germline V gene (reference sequence). Trimming shortened V by 6 bases and J by 2 bases, and 7 bases separated the two germline ends. The CDR3 is 12 amino acids. The CDR3 coding sequence is TGTGCCAGCAGAAGGGGGCAAGAGACCCAGTACTTC. Its translation is CASRRGQETQYF.

This chain joins TRBV5-1 and TRBJ1-1; D is possibly TRBD1 (5 bases). The germline V gene has CDR1 SGHRS and CDR2 YFSETQ. The CDR3 is 14 residues long. V lost 4 bases and J lost 1, with 11 bases in between. CDR3 nucleotides: TGCGCCAGCAGCCCGATGACAGCGAACACTGAAGCTTTCTTT. This sequence encodes CASSPMTANTEAFF.

V usage is TRBV28 and J usage is TRBJ2-3, with 7 positions matching TRBD2. The ends lost 6 bases at V and 4 bases at J; junction bases unmatched: 13. The CDR3 sequence is 16 residues long. CDR1 MDHEN and CDR2 SYDVKM come from the germline V gene. As DNA, the CDR3 is TGTGCCAGCAGCTACTCCGGGGGGTACGTTGCAGATACGCAGTATTTT. This translates into CASSYSGGYVADTQYF.

The CDR3 nucleotides read TGTGCCACCAGTGATTTGAAGGCACCGGGTGGGTTCTACAATGAGCAGTTCTTC. It is translated as CATSDLKAPGGFYNEQFF. This rearrangement joins TRBV24-1 to TRBJ2-1; D unresolved. Germline V gene lookup returns CDR1 KGHDR and CDR2 SFDVKD. The V gene lost 0 bases and the J gene lost 3 bases, with 17 bases spanning the gap. This CDR3 comprises 18 residues.

The V call is TRBV2, the J call TRBJ2-7; D not certain. Germline V CDR1 and CDR2: SNHLY, FYNNEI. The V end lost 7 bases, the J end lost 3 bases, and 13 bases lay between the germline ends. CDR3 length: 13 amino acids. The CDR3 reads CASTPTVYYEQYF. CDR3 nucleotides: TGTGCCAGCACCCCCACGGTTTACTACGAGCAGTACTTC.

V and J are TRBV6-5 and TRBJ2-5; perhaps TRBD2 as D (6 bases). V dropped 5 bases and J dropped 5 bases, with 18 bases sitting between them. Germline values: CDR1 MNHEY, CDR2 SVGAGI. The length of the CDR3 is 15 residues. The CDR3 nucleotides read TGTGCCAGCAGTCTACTTAGCGGAGGCGGGGAGACCCAGTACTTC. It translates to CASSLLSGGGETQYF.

J is TRBJ1-6 and V is TRBV19; 7 nucleotides align to TRBD1. The CDR3 is made up of 14 amino acids. Germline CDR1 reads LNHDA; CDR2 reads SQIVND (reference sequence). Trimming took 5 bases from V and 7 from J; bases not matched to a gene: 5. The DNA for the CDR3 is TGTGCCAGTAGTCAGGGGGTCGAGAATTCACCCCTCCACTTT. This encodes CASSQGVENSPLHF.

The gene calls are TRBV5-8 and TRBJ1-5; no definite D call. CDR1 and CDR2 from the germline V gene are SGHTS and YDEGEE. The CDR3 loop spans 13 amino acids. The V end was cut by 1 base, the J end by 4 bases, with 6 bases between. The CDR3 loop is CASSLNRNQPQHF. The CDR3 bases are TGTGCCAGCAGCTTGAACAGAAATCAGCCCCAGCATTTT.

The chain combines TRBV19 with TRBJ1-2; tentatively, D is TRBD1 (6 bases). From germline, CDR1 is LNHDA and CDR2 SQIVND (reference sequence). The CDR3 totals 13 residues. V lost 6 bases and J 3 bases, leaving 11 bases between the germline ends. The CDR3: CASSTAGDYGYTF. The CDR3 nucleotides read TGTGCCAGTAGCACCGCAGGGGACTATGGCTACACCTTC.

The rearrangement links TRBV28 to TRBJ1-5; D not resolved. The CDR3 loop spans 11 amino acids. V lost 5 bases, J lost 5 bases, and 4 bases lay in between. Germline CDR1 MDHEN, CDR2 SYDVKM. The CDR3 bases are TGTGCCAGCAGTCTAGATCAGCCCCAGCATTTT. This encodes CASSLDQPQHF.

V gene TRBV3-1 (or the pseudogene TRBV3-2) combines with J gene TRBJ2-2, with 8 bases lining up with TRBD1. After removal of 7 bases from V and 4 bases from J, the junction contained 11 bases not matched to a gene. The CDR3 runs to 16 residues. Germline CDR1 reads LGHDT; CDR2 reads YNNKEL (reference sequence). As DNA, the CDR3 is TGTGCCAGCACATTACAGGGGGACGCCCGCACCGGGGAGCTGTTTTTT. This translates into CASTLQGDARTGELFF.

The gene calls are TRBV7-9 and TRBJ1-1; unclear D gene. The ends were cut back, 4 bases at V and 3 bases at J, with 12 bases in the middle. The CDR3 loop spans 14 amino acids. Germline-derived CDR1 and CDR2 are SEHNR and FQNEAQ (reference sequence). CDR3 sequence (DNA): TGTGCCAGCAGCTACGGGAATCGAGACACTGAAGCTTTCTTT. As protein: CASSYGNRDTEAFF.

The J gene is TRBJ1-2, the V gene TRBV4-2; 10 bases are a match to TRBD1. Germline V gives CDR1 LGHNA, CDR2 YNFKEQ. The V and J ends lost 4 bases and 8 bases, in that order; junction bases with no gene match: 13. The CDR3 is 16 residues long. CDR3 amino acids: CASSPHGTGVERGYTF. DNA for the CDR3: TGTGCCAGCAGCCCGCACGGGACAGGGGTAGAAAGAGGCTACACCTTC.

This rearrangement joins TRBV3-1 (or the pseudogene TRBV3-2) to TRBJ1-1; a weak D match, TRBD1 (5 bases). Germline lookup yields CDR1 LGHDT and CDR2 YNNKEL (reference sequence). The CDR3 length is 15 residues. V gave up 1 base and J gave up 5 bases, with 14 bases separating them. The chain's CDR3 is CASSQGWRGGTEAFF. The CDR3 bases are TGTGCCAGCAGCCAAGGTTGGAGGGGCGGAACTGAAGCTTTCTTT.

This chain uses TRBV3-1 (or the pseudogene TRBV3-2) with TRBJ2-3; D is possibly TRBD2 (6 bases). The CDR3 has 13 residues. V was pared by 4 bases and J by 10 bases, with 15 bases between. Per germline, CDR1 LGHDT and CDR2 YNNKEL (reference sequence). CDR3 loop: CASSPRDIAAQYF. In nucleotides, the CDR3 is TGTGCCAGCAGCCCCCGTGACATAGCGGCGCAGTATTTT.

This chain joins TRBV6-1 and TRBJ1-1; a possible D gene is TRBD1 (5 bases). Germline V gene lookup returns CDR1 MNHNS and CDR2 SASEGT. The CDR3 loop spans 14 amino acids. V was cut by 0 bases and J by 7 bases, with 12 bases left in between. DNA of the CDR3: TGTGCCAGCAGTGAAGCGCTGGGAAGGGGTGAAGCTTTCTTT. Encoded protein: CASSEALGRGEAFF.

The chain recombines TRBV19 with TRBJ1-6; D is possibly TRBD1 (6 bases). CDR1 and CDR2 from the germline V gene are LNHDA and SQIVND (reference sequence). Between the trimmed V and J ends, which lost 3 bases and 9 bases, there was a span of 9 bases. This CDR3 contains 13 residues. The CDR3 DNA reads as TGTGCCAGTAGTATCGGACAGTCTTCACCCCTCCACTTT. Translated, it gives CASSIGQSSPLHF. Filled out from reference TRBV19 and TRBJ1-6, the complete variable domain reads DGGITQSPKYLFRKEGQNVTLSCEQNLNHDAMYWYRQDPGQGLRLIYYSQIVNDFQKGDIAEGYSVSREKKESFPLTVTSAQKNPTAFYLCASSIGQSSPLHFGNGTRLTVT.

The chain is built from TRBV4-2 and TRBJ2-7, with TRBD1 identical over 9 bases. Germline trimming cut 0 bases from V and 3 bases from J; bases unmatched to any gene: 15. Germline CDR1 LGHNA, CDR2 YNFKEQ. This CDR3 is built from 19 residues. DNA for the CDR3: TGTGCCAGCAGCCAAGATTGGGGACAGGGTCAGGGCGGGTTCTACGAGCAGTACTTC. Translating gives CASSQDWGQGQGGFYEQYF.